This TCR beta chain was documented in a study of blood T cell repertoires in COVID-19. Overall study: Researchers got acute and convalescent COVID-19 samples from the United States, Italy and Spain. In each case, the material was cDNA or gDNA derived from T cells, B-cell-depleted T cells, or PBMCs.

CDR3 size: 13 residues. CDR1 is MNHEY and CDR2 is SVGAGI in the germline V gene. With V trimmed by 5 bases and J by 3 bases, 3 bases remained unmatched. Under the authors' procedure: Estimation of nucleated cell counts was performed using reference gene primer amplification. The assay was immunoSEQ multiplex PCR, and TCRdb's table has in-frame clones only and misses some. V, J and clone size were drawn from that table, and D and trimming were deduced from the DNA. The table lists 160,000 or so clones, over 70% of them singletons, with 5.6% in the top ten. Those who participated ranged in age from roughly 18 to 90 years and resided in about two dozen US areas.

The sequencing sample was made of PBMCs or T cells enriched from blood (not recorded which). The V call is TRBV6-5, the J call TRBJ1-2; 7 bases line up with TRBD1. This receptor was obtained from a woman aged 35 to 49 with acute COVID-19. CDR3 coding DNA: TGTGCCAGCAGTCGACAGGGATACTATGGCTACACCTTC. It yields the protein CASSRQGYYGYTF.